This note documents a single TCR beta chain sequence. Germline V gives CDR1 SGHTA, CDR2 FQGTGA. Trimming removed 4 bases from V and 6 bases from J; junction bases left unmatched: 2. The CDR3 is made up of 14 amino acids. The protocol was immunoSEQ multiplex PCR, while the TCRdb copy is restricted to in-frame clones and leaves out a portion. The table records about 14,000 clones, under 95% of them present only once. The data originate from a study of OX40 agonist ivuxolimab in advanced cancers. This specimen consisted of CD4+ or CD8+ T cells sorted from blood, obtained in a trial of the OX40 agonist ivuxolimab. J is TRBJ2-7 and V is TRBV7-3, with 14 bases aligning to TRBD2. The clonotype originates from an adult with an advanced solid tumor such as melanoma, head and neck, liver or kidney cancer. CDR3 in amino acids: CASSSGLAGVEQYF. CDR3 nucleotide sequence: TGTGCCAGCAGCTCGGGACTAGCGGGAGTCGAGCAGTACTTC.